The T cell receptor (beta chain) under discussion was sequenced for a study of early T cells in non-severe SARS-CoV-2 infection. TCRdb passed the 5' RACE reads through MiXCR, listing each CDR3 protein once. The table shows 35,000 to 55,000 distinct CDR3 sequences, with around 10% occurring only once. This clonotype was found many times. Germline V lookup: CDR1 SGHAT, CDR2 FQNNGV. This CDR3 has 17 amino acids. J lost 1 base, V lost 1 base, and 3 bases had no gene match. V is TRBV11-2 and J is TRBJ2-3, with 12 bases identical to TRBD2. Sequenced input: whole blood. The clonotype was recovered from an adult who was a healthcare worker with PCR-confirmed SARS-CoV-2 infection or an uninfected control (not recorded which). The CDR3 DNA sequence: TGTGCCAGCAGCTTAGCGACTAGCGGGAGCGGCACAGATACGCAGTATTTT. Protein product: CASSLATSGSGTDTQYF.